These T cell receptor beta chains were read from a single sample in a study of cytomegalovirus exposure and HLA in healthy donors. Profiling relied on immunoSEQ multiplex PCR, and the TCRdb table lists in-frame clones only, not all of them. The sample records around 100,000 clones, approximately 70% being singletons. Sequencing was performed on PBMCs. The source is a man younger than 40 in good health and CMV-seronegative. Both conserved end residues are part of each CDR3. The D gene is left open where the match is weak. Some rows have no size entry. The others give once, few or many, or a class for an expanded clone.

d_gene	v_gene	j_gene	abundance	CDR3aa	CDR3nt
-	TRBV27	TRBJ1-5	-	CASARQASNQPQHF	TGTGCCAGCGCCCGACAGGCGAGCAATCAGCCCCAGCATTTT
TRBD1	TRBV5-1	TRBJ1-1	-	CASSLRTGNTEAFF	TGCGCCAGCAGCCTTAGGACAGGCAACACTGAAGCTTTCTTT
TRBD2	TRBV4-2	TRBJ2-3	-	CASSQDSLGAGGRDTQYF	TGTGCCAGCAGCCAAGATTCCCTCGGTGCGGGGGGGCGCGATACGCAGTATTTT
TRBD1	TRBV18	TRBJ1-2	-	CASSPGQGAHGYTF	TGTGCCAGCTCCCCCGGACAGGGGGCTCATGGCTACACCTTC
-	TRBV30	TRBJ2-7	-	CAWSVLTRKPYEQYF	TGTGCCTGGAGTGTTCTCACCAGAAAACCCTACGAGCAGTACTTC
TRBD1	TRBV7-9	TRBJ1-4	-	CASSPHRGTGVNEKLFF	TGTGCCAGCAGCCCACACAGGGGGACAGGGGTAAATGAAAAACTGTTTTTT
-	TRBV29-1	TRBJ1-1	few	CSGYRAMNTEAFF	TGCAGCGGGTACAGGGCGATGAACACTGAAGCTTTCTTT
-	TRBV5-1	TRBJ2-7	-	CASSSGKNEQYF	TGCGCCAGCAGCTCCGGGAAAAACGAGCAGTACTTC
TRBD1	TRBV7-9	TRBJ2-5	-	CASSLRTGEAQYF	TGTGCCAGCAGCCTGCGGACAGGGGAGGCCCAGTACTTC
TRBD1	TRBV5-4	TRBJ2-3	-	CASGPQTRGFSTTDTQYF	TGTGCCAGCGGACCACAAACCAGGGGGTTCTCCACCACAGATACGCAGTATTTT
TRBD2	TRBV27	TRBJ2-1	-	CASSFWAGGSNEQFF	TGTGCCAGCAGTTTTTGGGCGGGAGGGTCCAATGAGCAGTTCTTC
-	TRBV4-1	TRBJ1-2	-	CASRQTMEDGYTF	TGCGCCAGCCGCCAAACAATGGAGGATGGCTACACCTTC
-	TRBV18	TRBJ1-1	-	CASSPPLGSGTEAFF	TGTGCCAGCTCACCACCGCTAGGAAGCGGCACTGAAGCTTTCTTT
-	TRBV6-6	TRBJ1-5	few	CATVPGHNQPQHF	TGTGCCACGGTGCCAGGGCACAATCAGCCCCAGCATTTT
TRBD2	TRBV7-9	TRBJ2-7	few	CASSWEGQADNPYF	TGTGCCAGCAGCTGGGAGGGCCAGGCCGATAACCCGTACTTC
TRBD1	TRBV29-1	TRBJ2-7	few	CSVEGQGAMDEQYF	TGCAGCGTTGAAGGACAGGGGGCCATGGACGAGCAGTACTTC
-	TRBV11-2	TRBJ1-5	-	CASSPWGDSNQPQHF	TGTGCCAGCAGCCCCTGGGGGGATAGCAATCAGCCCCAGCATTTT
TRBD2	TRBV29-1	TRBJ2-7	-	CSVVFPLAGDSYEQYF	TGCAGCGTTGTATTCCCCCTAGCGGGGGACTCCTACGAGCAGTACTTC
-	TRBV4-1	TRBJ1-2	-	CASSPNPLPTEGNTF	TGCGCCAGCAGCCCGAACCCGCTACCCACAGAAGGTAACACCTTC
TRBD1	TRBV5-8	TRBJ2-7	-	CASSLAGAGGFNEQYF	TGTGCCAGCAGCTTGGCCGGTGCAGGGGGCTTCAACGAGCAGTACTTC
-	TRBV5-4	TRBJ1-1	-	CASSKQATVNTEAFF	TGTGCCAGCAGCAAACAGGCTACCGTGAACACTGAAGCTTTCTTT
-	TRBV5-6	TRBJ1-1	-	CASSLEQGNRGTEAFF	TGTGCCAGCAGCTTGGAGCAGGGGAATCGGGGCACTGAAGCTTTCTTT
-	TRBV7-8	TRBJ1-5	-	CASGGGGRMSNQPQHF	TGTGCCAGCGGGGGGGGAGGGCGGATGAGCAATCAGCCCCAGCATTTT
-	TRBV28	TRBJ1-1	-	CASSSYREYMNTEAFF	TGTGCCAGCAGTTCATACCGGGAGTACATGAACACTGAAGCTTTCTTT
-	TRBV2	TRBJ2-3	-	CASSEESGVGDTQYF	TGTGCCAGCAGTGAAGAGTCGGGAGTGGGAGACACGCAGTATTTT
-	TRBV15	TRBJ1-4	-	CATSSREPTNEKLFF	TGTGCCACCAGCAGCAGGGAACCAACTAATGAAAAACTGTTTTTT
TRBD2	TRBV5-4	TRBJ2-1	-	CASSSPSGAYNEQFF	TGTGCCAGCAGCTCTCCCAGCGGGGCGTACAATGAGCAGTTCTTC
TRBD1	TRBV7-6	TRBJ2-1	-	CASSFRPTGAYNEQFF	TGTGCCAGCAGCTTCAGGCCGACAGGGGCCTACAATGAGCAGTTCTTC
-	TRBV30	TRBJ2-1	-	CAWSLMGDEQFF	TGTGCCTGGAGTTTGATGGGCGATGAGCAGTTCTTC